The next 30 T cell receptor beta chains were all read from a single sample in a study of long-term antiretroviral therapy in people with HIV (dated by TCRdb to between 2021 and 2024). The immunoSEQ hsTCRB v3.0 assay was used at survey level resolution for TRB variable region sequencing. This is the immuneACCESS table as TCRdb keeps it, with only in-frame sequences that have V and J called. A part of the clones is gone; compared with another copy, unresolved V genes explain less than half, and the rest is unexplained. The sample table shows about 22,000 clones, and over 75% are seen once. Clones ranked in the top ten supply less than 8% of the sample. This material consisted of unsorted PBMCs, taken 0.6 years after starting antiretroviral therapy. The source of these receptors is a man between 60 and 75 years old with HIV.

The chain employs TRBV6-5 and TRBJ2-7; D unresolved. Germline V gives CDR1 MNHEY, CDR2 SVGAGI. The CDR3 totals 14 residues. Trimming took 10 bases from V and 3 from J, leaving 19 bases between them. The CDR3: CANTKLIYLYEQYF. For the CDR3, the DNA is TGTGCCAATACGAAATTGATATATCTCTACGAGCAGTACTTC.

The chain is built from TRBV27 and TRBJ2-1; D perhaps matches TRBD1 (6 bases). Trimming shortened V by 2 bases and J by 2 bases, and 10 bases separated the two germline ends. CDR1 and CDR2 (germline): MNHEY, SMNVEV (reference sequence). This CDR3 region has 15 residues. The DNA of the CDR3 is TGTGCCAGCAGTTTAACAGGGTTGCCCTACAATGAGCAGTTCTTC. Encoded protein: CASSLTGLPYNEQFF.

The chain recombines TRBV5-6 with TRBJ1-3; D not resolved. This CDR3 has 12 amino acids. V gave up 2 bases and J gave up 2 bases, with 2 bases separating them. Germline V gives CDR1 SGHDT, CDR2 YYEEEE. The CDR3 DNA reads TGTGCCAGCAGCTTCCCTGGAAACACCATATATTTT. It yields the protein CASSFPGNTIYF.

V is TRBV6-1 and J is TRBJ1-5; 7 bases are a match to TRBD1. The trim removed 4 bases at V and 5 bases at J, leaving 5 bases unmatched. Per germline, CDR1 MNHNS and CDR2 SASEGT. The CDR3 spans 14 residues. DNA of the CDR3: TGTGCCAGCAGTGGGCGGGACAGCTATCAGCCCCAGCATTTT. Translated: CASSGRDSYQPQHF.

This clone appeared a single time. V is TRBV11-2 and J is TRBJ1-2; D possibly corresponds to TRBD1 (6 bases). V was shortened by 3 bases and J by 5 bases, with 19 bases between the two germline ends. CDR1 is SGHAT, CDR2 FQNNGV, per germline. The CDR3 has 16 residues. This chain's CDR3 is CASSFPLADRFYGYTF. The CDR3 region has the DNA TGTGCCAGCAGCTTTCCTTTAGCCGACAGGTTTTATGGCTACACCTTC.

The V call is TRBV7-6, the J call TRBJ2-7; D is unclear. V was shortened by 4 bases and J by 3 bases, with 10 bases between the two germline ends. CDR3 size: 13 residues. Germline CDR1 and CDR2: SGHVS and FNYEAQ. The CDR3 sequence: CASSSTRNYEQYF. The CDR3 nucleotides are TGTGCCAGCAGCTCCACCCGGAACTACGAGCAGTACTTC.

The chain couples TRBV9 to TRBJ1-1; D is possibly TRBD1 (6 bases). Germline V gene lookup returns CDR1 SGDLS and CDR2 YYNGEE. This CDR3 spans 16 amino acids. V was pared by 0 bases and J by 6 bases, with 18 bases between. The CDR3 reads CASSVVAGAKDAEAFF. The CDR3 DNA reads TGTGCCAGCAGCGTAGTGGCAGGGGCGAAAGACGCTGAAGCTTTCTTT.

The chain joins TRBV9 to TRBJ2-7, with TRBD1 matching 7 bases. This CDR3 spans 15 amino acids. Germline loops: CDR1 SGDLS, CDR2 YYNGEE. V trimming: 4 bases; J trimming: 7 bases; junction bases outside the gene matches: 14. This chain's CDR3 is CASSPAGDSAREQYF. In nucleotides, the CDR3 is TGTGCCAGCAGCCCCGCCGGGGACAGTGCGCGGGAGCAGTACTTC.

The chain is built from TRBV15 and TRBJ2-6; TRBD1 or TRBD2 may be the D gene (5 bases each). Germline V gene data show CDR1 as LNHNV and CDR2 as YYDKDF (reference sequence). The CDR3 covers 17 residues. The V end was cut by 0 bases, the J end by 0 bases, with 9 bases between. The CDR3 bases are TGTGCCACCAGCAGAGATCCCGGGGCCTCTGGGGCCAACGTCCTGACTTTC. Protein sequence: CATSRDPGASGANVLTF.

The chain has TRBV7-8 and TRBJ1-4, with D possibly TRBD1 on 5 matching bases. The CDR3 length is 17 residues. V was pared by 5 bases and J by 7 bases, with 23 bases between. Germline CDR1 is SGHVS and CDR2 is FQNEAQ. CDR3 residues: CASSRRGGQVRGEKLFF. DNA for the CDR3: TGTGCCAGCAGCCGAAGGGGAGGCCAGGTTCGCGGTGAAAAACTGTTTTTT.

V gene TRBV23-1 combines with J gene TRBJ2-2, with D uncertain. TRBV23-1 is an ORF for which the function is uncertain. Trimming cost V 0 bases and J 0 bases, with 8 bases left between them. This CDR3 contains 16 residues. This CDR3 is CASSQSVKSNTGELFF. DNA for the CDR3: TGCGCCAGCAGTCAATCGGTCAAATCGAACACCGGGGAGCTGTTTTTT.

The CDR3 is CAESGTGGSNTGELFF. The CDR3 nucleotides read TGTGCCGAATCCGGGACAGGGGGATCAAACACCGGGGAGCTGTTTTTT. This sequence joins TRBV7-2 and TRBJ2-2, with TRBD1 identical over 11 bases. CDR1 is SGHTA and CDR2 is FQGNSA in the germline V gene. This CDR3 is 16 amino acids long. J gave up 2 bases and V 11 bases, and 10 bases lay outside the gene matches.

The V and J genes are TRBV6-1 and TRBJ2-2; a possible D gene is TRBD1 (6 bases). Trimming took off 5 bases at V and 7 bases at J, with 14 bases between the two ends. CDR3 length: 14 residues. Germline CDR1 is MNHNS and CDR2 is SASEGT. CDR3 nucleotide sequence: TGTGCCAGCAGTAAAACAGGGTTGGACGGGGAGCTGTTTTTT. This sequence encodes CASSKTGLDGELFF.

This rearrangement joins TRBV5-4 to TRBJ1-2, with D maybe TRBD1 (6 bases). The CDR3 contains 12 residues. Germline loops: CDR1 SGHNT, CDR2 YYREEE (reference sequence). With 3 bases removed from V and 8 bases from J, the gap between germline ends came to 11 bases. CDR3 coding DNA: TGTGCCAGCAGCTATATGGGGGGCGGCTACACCTTC. Its protein product is CASSYMGGGYTF. Full variable domain (outside the CDR3, taken from reference TRBV5-4 and TRBJ1-2): ETGVTQSPTHLIKTRGQQVTLRCSSQSGHNTVSWYQQALGQGPQFIFQYYREEENGRGNFPPRFSGLQFPNYSSELNVNALELDDSALYLCASSYMGGGYTFGSGTRLTVV.

This clone appeared a few times. The chain has TRBV19 and TRBJ1-5; weak D call: TRBD1 (5 bases). This CDR3 has 17 amino acids. Trimming left V 5 bases short and J 1 base short, with 18 bases between. Germline V gene data show CDR1 as LNHDA and CDR2 as SQIVND (reference sequence). CDR3 bases: TGTGCCAGTAGTCGTGCCGACAGCCTGAGGAGCAATCAGCCCCAGCATTTT. Amino acid sequence: CASSRADSLRSNQPQHF.

This clone was counted only a few times. The chain carries TRBV2 and TRBJ2-7; 8 bases are a match to TRBD1. V lost 9 bases, J lost 7 bases, and 5 bases stayed unmatched. The CDR3 is 11 residues long. Germline V CDR1 and CDR2: SNHLY, FYNNEI. Written as DNA, the CDR3 is TGTGCCAGTGGACAGGGCTATGAGCAGTACTTC. This gives the protein CASGQGYEQYF.

V and J are TRBV11-2 and TRBJ2-1; D possibly corresponds to TRBD1 (5 bases). Trimming left V 6 bases short and J 2 bases short, with 14 bases between. The germline V gene encodes CDR1 SGHAT and CDR2 FQNNGV. This CDR3 has 15 residues. CDR3 sequence: CASSFTLDTYNEQFF. The CDR3 DNA reads as TGTGCCAGCAGTTTCACCCTGGACACCTACAATGAGCAGTTCTTC.

The chain is built from TRBV2 and TRBJ2-1; D is ambiguous. V shed 4 bases and J shed 2 bases, with 0 bases lying between them. This CDR3 region has 11 residues. CDR1 is SNHLY, CDR2 FYNNEI, per germline. The CDR3 region has the DNA TGTGCCAGCAGTGCCTACAATGAGCAGTTCTTC. As protein: CASSAYNEQFF.

The chain has TRBV5-1 and TRBJ2-5; D unclear. The CDR3 runs 14 residues. V lost 0 bases to trimming and J lost 0 bases, with 6 bases between them. From germline, CDR1 is SGHRS and CDR2 YFSETQ. CDR3 protein: CASSLVADQETQYF. CDR3 DNA: TGCGCCAGCAGCTTGGTGGCGGACCAAGAGACCCAGTACTTC.

V is TRBV19 and J is TRBJ1-4; no clear D gene. CDR1 and CDR2 (germline): LNHDA, SQIVND (reference sequence). Trimming took off 5 bases at V and 8 bases at J, with 12 bases between the two ends. CDR3 length: 13 residues. CDR3 nucleotide sequence: TGTGCCAGTAGTCGCGGGATGAACGAAAAACTGTTTTTT. It is translated as CASSRGMNEKLFF.

The chain recombines TRBV5-8 with TRBJ1-4, with unresolved D. This CDR3 is built from 16 residues. Deletions cut 0 bases from V and 0 bases from J, with 9 bases between. The germline gives CDR1 SGHTS, CDR2 YDEGEE. This CDR3 is CASSLVRTATNEKLFF. The CDR3 coding sequence is TGTGCCAGCAGCTTGGTCCGCACTGCAACTAATGAAAAACTGTTTTTT.

This clone occurred once. The rearrangement uses TRBV5-1 and TRBJ2-5, with 9 bases fitting TRBD1. The CDR3 has 15 amino acids. The trim removed 2 bases at V and 5 bases at J, leaving 7 bases unmatched. The germline CDR1 and CDR2 sequences are SGHRS and YFSETQ. DNA for the CDR3: TGCGCCAGCAGCTTAACTACAGGGGGCCGTGAGACCCAGTACTTC. Translated: CASSLTTGGRETQYF.

V usage is TRBV19 and J usage is TRBJ1-2; unclear D gene. The germline V gene has CDR1 LNHDA and CDR2 SQIVND (reference sequence). V was trimmed by 3 bases and J by 5 bases, leaving 7 bases between them. This CDR3 has 12 amino acids. This CDR3 is CASSMSFYGYTF. CDR3 DNA sequence: TGTGCCAGTAGTATGTCCTTTTATGGCTACACCTTC.

The chain is built from TRBV2 and TRBJ1-1; no clear D. Germline V lookup: CDR1 SNHLY, CDR2 FYNNEI. This CDR3 is built from 14 residues. V lost 4 bases, J lost 7 bases, and 16 bases lay in between. The CDR3 nucleotides read TGTGCCAGCAGTGTATCGGGAGACAAGATTGAAGCTTTCTTT. As protein: CASSVSGDKIEAFF.

Only one count was recorded for this clone. The chain links TRBV28 to TRBJ2-7, with 7 bases fitting TRBD2. V trimming: 6 bases; J trimming: 2 bases; junction bases outside the gene matches: 7. The CDR3 length is 14 residues. Per the germline V gene, CDR1 is MDHEN and CDR2 is SYDVKM. The CDR3 nucleotides are TGTGCCAGCAGGGGAGGGACCGAGCCCTACGAGCAGTACTTC. Its protein is CASRGGTEPYEQYF.

V and J are TRBV15 and TRBJ2-1, with D perhaps matching TRBD1 or TRBD2 (5 bases each). This CDR3 has 14 amino acids. Germline CDR1 and CDR2: LNHNV and YYDKDF (reference sequence). Between the trimmed V and J ends, which lost 3 bases and 12 bases, there was a span of 18 bases. As DNA, the CDR3 is TGTGCCACCAGCAGGGGGGTACTCAATGATGCGCAGTTCTTC. It encodes CATSRGVLNDAQFF.

A single count supports this clone. The rearrangement links TRBV6-5 to TRBJ1-4; D is unresolved. The V gene lost 0 bases and the J gene lost 3 bases, with 8 bases spanning the gap. Germline V gene data show CDR1 as MNHEY and CDR2 as SVGAGI. The CDR3 spans 15 residues. The CDR3 protein is CASSYSRPSNEKLFF. The CDR3 nucleotides read TGTGCCAGCAGTTACTCACGTCCCTCTAATGAAAAACTGTTTTTT.

The chain combines TRBV9 with TRBJ2-3; D remains unclear. V was pared by 0 bases and J by 5 bases, with 7 bases between. The CDR3 runs 13 residues. Germline V CDR1 and CDR2: SGDLS, YYNGEE. CDR3 protein: CASSVVTRDTQYF. The DNA for the CDR3 is TGTGCCAGCAGCGTAGTAACTCGAGATACGCAGTATTTT.

This clone was seen a handful of times. This sequence joins TRBV19 and TRBJ1-6, with D perhaps matching TRBD1 (5 bases). Germline lookup yields CDR1 LNHDA and CDR2 SQIVND (reference sequence). This CDR3 has 17 amino acids. V lost 3 bases and J lost 7, with 19 bases in between. CDR3 coding DNA: TGTGCCAGTAGTATTGCGGCCCCGGGACGCTACAATTCACCCCTCCACTTT. It codes for CASSIAAPGRYNSPLHF.

In this sample, this clone turned up once. CDR3 sequence: CASSIGGTSGRARETQYF. The CDR3 DNA follows: TGCGCCAGCAGCATCGGGGGCACTAGCGGGAGGGCTCGGGAGACCCAGTACTTC. The V and J genes are TRBV5-1 and TRBJ2-5; TRBD2 aligns across 13 bases. Germline V CDR1 and CDR2: SGHRS, YFSETQ. J gave up 5 bases and V 4 bases, and 14 bases lay outside the gene matches. There are 18 residues in the CDR3.